The 21 T cell receptor beta chains given below trace back to one sample, sequenced in a study of blood T cells in healthy people across ages. Together with a sample-barcoded 5' primer, a J-beta primer mix was included in a second PCR lasting roughly 6 to 12 cycles. TCRdb analysed the 5' RACE reads with MiXCR anew, one entry per CDR3 protein. Counted here are 1.5 million to 2 million distinct CDR3 sequences, 28% occurring once; the ten biggest clones make up 7.7%. Sequences were obtained from blood. All receptors come from a woman aged 25-40 years in good health.

Worth noting for this clonotype: The junction departs from germline at one end; a sequencing error may be responsible. The chain recombines TRBV6-1 with TRBJ2-4; D perhaps matches TRBD2 (7 bases). This CDR3 has 16 amino acids. Germline V gene data show CDR1 as MNHNS and CDR2 as SASEGT. The DNA of the CDR3 is TGTGCCAGCAGTAAAGCTTTGGGGGGGGCATCGGACATTCAGTACTTC. Amino acids: CASSKALGGASDIQYF.

This clonotype has ten or more counts. This chain uses TRBV15 with TRBJ2-7; tentatively, D is TRBD1 (5 bases). Germline V gene data show CDR1 as LNHNV and CDR2 as YYDKDF (reference sequence). The CDR3 extends over 14 amino acids. V lost 0 bases and J 4 bases, leaving 10 bases between the germline ends. This CDR3 is CATSREWGGYEQYF. DNA of the CDR3: TGTGCCACCAGCAGAGAGTGGGGCGGTTACGAGCAGTACTTC.

This chain links TRBV7-2 with TRBJ1-1; D gene unclear. Trimming stripped 3 bases from V and 4 bases from J, with 9 bases between. The CDR3 is 13 amino acids. The germline V gene encodes CDR1 SGHTA and CDR2 FQGNSA. This chain's CDR3 is CASSFRWGTEAFF. The CDR3 region has the DNA TGTGCCAGCAGCTTTAGATGGGGCACTGAAGCTTTCTTT.

This clonotype was seen only a few times. The chain employs TRBV6-2 or TRBV6-3 and TRBJ1-1, with no clear D. Trimming removed 10 bases from V and 5 bases from J, with 23 bases in between. The CDR3 sequence is 15 residues long. Germline-derived CDR1 and CDR2 are MNHEY and SVGEGT. CDR3 region: CATITKPLRKTEAFF. The CDR3, as DNA: TGTGCCACCATCACTAAACCATTGAGAAAGACTGAAGCTTTCTTT.

The sample holds a few counts of this clonotype. The chain has TRBV21-1 and TRBJ2-1. TRBV21-1 is annotated as a pseudogene. The CDR3 loop spans 14 amino acids. Here the CDR3 DNA reads TGTGCCAGCAGCATAAGGAGCTCCTACAATGAGCAGTTCTTC. The encoded protein is CASSIRSSYNEQFF.

A word on this clonotype: This may be a read error, as it is one base from a much larger clone. The rearrangement uses TRBV27 and TRBJ2-6, with TRBD1 matching 7 bases. The CDR3 totals 17 residues. Germline loops: CDR1 MNHEY, CDR2 SMNVEV (reference sequence). This CDR3 is CASSPSLGGSGVNVLTF. The CDR3 coding sequence is TGTGCCAGCAGCCCGAGTTTAGGGGGCTCTGGGGTCAACGTCCTGACTTTC.

A few counts support this clonotype. This chain connects TRBV4-3 to TRBJ2-4, with a possible D match to TRBD2 (6 bases). The J call is uncertain, as TRBJ2-7 better fits the DNA end. The CDR3 consists of 15 residues. Germline lookup yields CDR1 LGHNA and CDR2 YSLEER. The CDR3 coding sequence is TGCGCCAGCAGCCAAGAACTAAGCGGGTATCACGAGCAGTACTTC. Amino acid sequence: CASSQELSGYHEQYF.

J is TRBJ1-2 and V is TRBV20-1; D ambiguous. The germline V gene has CDR1 DFQATT and CDR2 SNEGSKA (reference sequence). CDR3 length: 15 amino acids. V lost 3 bases, J lost 1 base, and 15 bases lay in between. CDR3 sequence reads: CSAREGFSLNYGYTF. The CDR3 DNA reads TGCAGTGCTAGGGAAGGGTTCTCCCTTAACTATGGCTACACCTTC.

This clonotype was observed many times. This sequence joins TRBV6-2 or TRBV6-3 and TRBJ2-7; no reliable D call. V dropped 6 bases and J dropped 3 bases, with 15 bases sitting between them. The V gene's germline CDR1 is MNHEY and CDR2 SVGEGT. CDR3 length: 14 amino acids. Here the CDR3 DNA reads TGTGCCAGCAGCAGTCTGGCGCGAAACTACGAGCAGTACTTC. Amino acids: CASSSLARNYEQYF.

The chain uses TRBV6-5 and TRBJ1-1; 10 nucleotides match TRBD1. This CDR3 is 18 amino acids long. Germline CDR1 and CDR2: MNHEY and SVGAGI. The trim removed 8 bases at V and 0 bases at J, leaving 15 bases unmatched. CDR3 sequence reads: CASRFSDRGAILNTEAFF. The CDR3 coding sequence is TGTGCCAGCCGCTTCTCGGACAGGGGGGCCATTTTGAACACTGAAGCTTTCTTT.

This clonotype was seen only a few times. The chain joins TRBV29-1 to TRBJ2-1, with 10 bases lining up with TRBD1. The length of the CDR3 is 13 residues. Germline V lookup: CDR1 SQVTM, CDR2 ANQGSEA. J gave up 6 bases and V 4 bases, and 3 bases lay outside the gene matches. The CDR3 DNA follows: TGCAGCGTTGCCGGGACAGGGGTCAATGAGCAGTTCTTC. Protein sequence: CSVAGTGVNEQFF.

The chain links TRBV5-1 to TRBJ2-6, with D unresolved. The V gene lost 5 bases and the J gene lost 0 bases, with 15 bases spanning the gap. Looked up from germline, CDR1 is SGHRS and CDR2 is YFSETQ. This CDR3 is built from 17 residues. CDR3 protein: CASSLELGSSGANVLTF. As DNA, the CDR3 is TGCGCCAGCAGTCTCGAACTGGGAAGCTCTGGGGCCAACGTCCTGACTTTC.

A word on this clonotype: Its ends do not fully match the called genes, so a read error is possible. The chain carries TRBV7-3 and TRBJ1-1; D unresolved. Germline CDR1 SGHTA, CDR2 FQGTGA. The CDR3 runs to 12 residues. This CDR3 reads CASSLTGTEACF. The CDR3 DNA reads TGTGCCAGCAGCTTAACCGGAACTGAAGCTTGCTTT.

This clonotype has a handful of counts. V is TRBV20-1 and J is TRBJ2-1, with TRBD2 as a possible D gene (6 bases). V was clipped by 6 bases and J by 8 bases, with 14 bases between them. The CDR3 loop spans 12 amino acids. Germline CDR1 DFQATT, CDR2 SNEGSKA (reference sequence). The CDR3 here is CSADPLAHEQFF. The CDR3 bases are TGCAGTGCCGATCCACTAGCACATGAGCAGTTCTTC.

This chain links TRBV27 with TRBJ2-7; a possible D gene is TRBD2 (5 bases). Germline-derived CDR1 and CDR2 are MNHEY and SMNVEV (reference sequence). V was pared by 0 bases and J by 3 bases, with 12 bases between. This CDR3 is built from 15 residues. In DNA, the CDR3 is TGTGCCAGCAGTTTATCTTCTGGACTGTTCTACGAGCAGTACTTC. Amino acids: CASSLSSGLFYEQYF.

This clonotype has a count of ten or more. V gene TRBV7-9 combines with J gene TRBJ2-1; a weak D match, TRBD1 (5 bases). The germline V gene has CDR1 SEHNR and CDR2 FQNEAQ (reference sequence). The CDR3 is made up of 15 amino acids. Trimming shortened V by 5 bases and J by 2 bases, and 13 bases separated the two germline ends. The CDR3 region has the DNA TGTGCCAGCAGCGGAGACAGAGTCCCCTACAATGAGCAGTTCTTC. This translates into CASSGDRVPYNEQFF.

This chain connects TRBV5-1 to TRBJ1-2; D is undetermined. Germline V gene lookup returns CDR1 SGHRS and CDR2 YFSETQ. Trimming removed 1 base from V and 6 bases from J, with 13 bases in between. The CDR3 has 14 amino acids. DNA of the CDR3: TGCGCCAGCAGCTTGCGGGATTCGATCGATGGCTACACCTTC. Protein sequence: CASSLRDSIDGYTF.

CDR3 in DNA: TGCGCCAGCAGCTCCCAAACTCAAGTAAACACTGAAGCTTTCTTT. Amino acid sequence: CASSSQTQVNTEAFF. This chain connects TRBV5-1 to TRBJ1-1, with unresolved D. CDR1 and CDR2 (germline): SGHRS, YFSETQ. V lost 3 bases to trimming and J lost 2 bases, with 14 bases between them. CDR3 size: 15 residues.

This chain links TRBV5-1 with TRBJ2-1; tentative D call: TRBD2 (5 bases). Germline V gene lookup returns CDR1 SGHRS and CDR2 YFSETQ. Trimming took off 1 base at V and 0 bases at J, with 8 bases between the two ends. The CDR3 is 15 amino acids. The CDR3 spells CASSLTEGSYNEQFF. Written as DNA, the CDR3 is TGCGCCAGCAGCTTGACTGAGGGCTCCTACAATGAGCAGTTCTTC.

The gene calls are TRBV5-1 and TRBJ2-7, with D perhaps TRBD1 or TRBD2 (6 bases each). Germline V gene sequence: CDR1 SGHRS, CDR2 YFSETQ. The V end was cut by 4 bases, the J end by 6 bases, with 14 bases between. The CDR3 spans 13 residues. CDR3 amino acids: CASSGGTSCEQYF. The CDR3 DNA follows: TGCGCCAGCAGCGGCGGGACATCGTGCGAGCAGTACTTC.

The V gene is TRBV15, the J gene TRBJ2-1, with 14 bases fitting TRBD2. Germline CDR1 reads LNHNV; CDR2 reads YYDKDF (reference sequence). Trimming removed 6 bases from V and 2 bases from J; junction bases left unmatched: 12. The CDR3 sequence is 19 residues long. The CDR3 loop is CATRPPGLAGGSPYNEQFF. The CDR3 DNA sequence: TGTGCCACCAGGCCGCCTGGACTAGCGGGGGGTTCTCCCTACAATGAGCAGTTCTTC.